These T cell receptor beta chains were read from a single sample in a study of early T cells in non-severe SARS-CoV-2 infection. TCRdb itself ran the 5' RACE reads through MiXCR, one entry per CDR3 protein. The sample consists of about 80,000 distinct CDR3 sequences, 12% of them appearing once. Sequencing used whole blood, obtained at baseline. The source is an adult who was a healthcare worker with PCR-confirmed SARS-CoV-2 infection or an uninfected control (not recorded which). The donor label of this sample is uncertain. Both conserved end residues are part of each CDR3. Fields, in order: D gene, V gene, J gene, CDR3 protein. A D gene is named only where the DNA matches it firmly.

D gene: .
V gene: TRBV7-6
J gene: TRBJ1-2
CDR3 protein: CASSLGGVTNYGYTF

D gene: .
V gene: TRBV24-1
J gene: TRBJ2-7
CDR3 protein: CATSEYRSYEQYF

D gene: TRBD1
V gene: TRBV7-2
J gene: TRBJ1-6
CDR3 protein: CASSPGQVFYSPLHF

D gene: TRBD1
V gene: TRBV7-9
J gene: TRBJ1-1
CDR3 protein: CASSYQGGTEAFF

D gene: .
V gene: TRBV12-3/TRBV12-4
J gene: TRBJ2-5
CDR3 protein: CASSPGQRETQYF

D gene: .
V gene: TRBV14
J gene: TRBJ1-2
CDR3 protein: CASSLLGLSNYGYTF

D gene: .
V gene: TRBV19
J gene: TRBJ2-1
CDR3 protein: CASSPHPRHTLREQFF

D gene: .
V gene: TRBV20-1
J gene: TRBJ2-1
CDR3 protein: CSASGGNGRRGNEQFF

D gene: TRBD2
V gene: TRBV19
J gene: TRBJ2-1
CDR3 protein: CACSTGTSGANEQFF

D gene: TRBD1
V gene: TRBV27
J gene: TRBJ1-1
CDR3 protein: CASRAGGSNTEAFF

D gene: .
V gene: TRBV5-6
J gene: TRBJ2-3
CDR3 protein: CASSLGHGADTQYF

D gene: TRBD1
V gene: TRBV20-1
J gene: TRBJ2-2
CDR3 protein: CSASRTGDTGELFF

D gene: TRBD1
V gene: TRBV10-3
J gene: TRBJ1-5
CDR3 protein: CAISPWEGTGDHQPQHF

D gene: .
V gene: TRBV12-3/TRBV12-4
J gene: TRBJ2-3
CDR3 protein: CASSFGAEPTTDTQYF

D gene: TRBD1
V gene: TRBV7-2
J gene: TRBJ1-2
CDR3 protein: CASSSGTGSGYTF

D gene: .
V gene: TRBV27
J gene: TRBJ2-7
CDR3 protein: CASRGGTAFYEQYF

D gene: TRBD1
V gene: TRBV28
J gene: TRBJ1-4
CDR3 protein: CASREDRGPRNEKLFF

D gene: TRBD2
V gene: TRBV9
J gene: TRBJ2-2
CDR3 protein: CASSLASGTGELFF

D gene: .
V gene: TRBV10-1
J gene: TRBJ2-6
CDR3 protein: CASSVTRSGANVLTF

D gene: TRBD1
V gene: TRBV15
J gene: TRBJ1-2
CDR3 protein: CATSRETGGWIYGYTF